These T cell receptor beta chains were read from a single sample in a study of T cell responses to AZD1222 COVID-19 vaccine. Assay used: immunoSEQ multiplex PCR; TCRdb lists only in-frame clones, some missing. Counted here are 100,000 to 150,000 clones, roughly 93% occurring once; the ten biggest clones make up around 1%. Here the sequenced sample was peripheral blood, taken 28 days after the second AZD1222 dose. All receptors come from an adult who received the AZD1222 COVID-19 vaccine. Both conserved end residues are part of each CDR3. D genes are given only for firm matches.

>TRBV6-5|TRBJ2-2|.
CASIGRFLTGELFF
>TRBV11-2|TRBJ2-4|.
CASSLDRDTGNIQYF
>TRBV28|TRBJ1-2|.
CASRSTLNYGYTF
>TRBV10-1|TRBJ2-7|.
CASSESDEQYF
>TRBV30|TRBJ2-7|TRBD1
CAWSKGTGSYEQYF
>TRBV29-1|TRBJ1-1|.
CSVEAPLGNTEAFF
>TRBV4-1|TRBJ2-5|.
CASSQWSRAGETQYF
>TRBV19|TRBJ1-2|.
CASTAITGNYGYTF
>TRBV2|TRBJ2-7|TRBD1
CASGTGVYEQYF
>TRBV28|TRBJ2-5|TRBD1
CASSSGTGGAGETQYF
>TRBV4-1|TRBJ1-1|.
CASSQDPYGNTEAFF
>TRBV28|TRBJ1-1|.
CASSFGNTEAFF
>TRBV10-3|TRBJ2-2|TRBD1
CAITDRGNTGELFF
>TRBV28|TRBJ1-2|.
CASSFVLSHTYGYTF
>TRBV10-3|TRBJ2-5|TRBD2
CAISEFGIVAGEETQYF
>TRBV7-9|TRBJ1-4|.
CASSPVGQSDSEKLFF
>TRBV6-5|TRBJ1-6|.
CASSYDSNNSPLHF
>TRBV11-2|TRBJ2-3|.
CASSLGLLRTDTQYF